These 15 T cell receptor beta chains share one sample of origin, sequenced in a study of blood T cell repertoires in COVID-19. Using immunoSEQ multiplex PCR, the repertoire was profiled, and TCRdb retains in-frame clones only, with some absent. Of a few hundred thousand clones listed, about 85% were seen once; the top ten hold 4.1%. Sequences were obtained from peripheral blood. These TCRs come from a woman in her 50s with active or convalescent COVID-19.

The CDR3 protein is CAWTLIAGGPRETQYF. The CDR3 DNA is TGTGCCTGGACCCTAATAGCGGGAGGGCCGAGGGAGACCCAGTACTTC. The chain has TRBV30 and TRBJ2-5; 11 nucleotides agree with TRBD2. Unmatched junction bases numbered 12, after V lost 4 bases and J lost 5 bases. The CDR3 totals 16 residues. The germline gives CDR1 GTSNPN, CDR2 SVGIG (reference sequence).

The J gene is TRBJ2-7, the V gene TRBV3-1 (or the pseudogene TRBV3-2); perhaps TRBD1 as D (6 bases). The CDR3 runs to 11 residues. Germline lookup yields CDR1 LGHDT and CDR2 YNNKEL (reference sequence). The V and J ends lost 6 bases and 4 bases respectively, with 7 bases between them. CDR3 amino acids: CASRQGYEQYF. The CDR3 DNA follows: TGTGCCAGCAGACAGGGTTACGAGCAGTACTTC.

The V gene is TRBV10-3, the J gene TRBJ2-7; D might be TRBD1 (6 bases). The V end was cut by 10 bases, the J end by 5 bases, with 18 bases between. The CDR3 consists of 13 residues. From germline, CDR1 is ENHRY and CDR2 SYGVKD. CDR3: CATATGSRNEQYF. The CDR3 coding sequence is TGTGCCACAGCGACAGGTTCAAGGAACGAGCAGTACTTC.

This clone was found once. This chain uses TRBV6-5 with TRBJ2-7; D may be TRBD1 (6 bases). Trimming stripped 8 bases from V and 4 bases from J, with 18 bases between. The CDR3 has 14 residues. The germline V gene encodes CDR1 MNHEY and CDR2 SVGAGI. CDR3 sequence: CASAEGEGAYEQYF. CDR3 bases: TGTGCCAGCGCAGAGGGGGAAGGAGCGTACGAGCAGTACTTC.

This chain links TRBV7-2 with TRBJ2-2; a possible D gene is TRBD2 (6 bases). Per germline, CDR1 SGHTA and CDR2 FQGNSA. Deletions cut 3 bases from V and 5 bases from J, with 16 bases between. This CDR3 contains 16 residues. CDR3 residues: CASSLVGRTRTGELFF. CDR3 nucleotide sequence: TGTGCCAGCAGCTTGGTGGGGAGGACCCGAACCGGGGAGCTGTTTTTT.

V and J are TRBV18 and TRBJ1-2; 7 bases map to TRBD1. Germline values: CDR1 KGHSH, CDR2 LQKENI. The CDR3 is 16 residues long. With V trimmed by 6 bases and J by 4 bases, 14 bases remained unmatched. CDR3 amino acids: CASSPMGTADVYGYTF. The CDR3 DNA sequence: TGTGCCAGCTCTCCAATGGGGACAGCCGACGTCTATGGCTACACCTTC.

This clone was recorded once. The chain recombines TRBV28 with TRBJ2-3; 7 bases are a match to TRBD1. V was clipped by 3 bases and J by 1 base; unmatched bases: 4. Germline values: CDR1 MDHEN, CDR2 SYDVKM. This CDR3 spans 15 amino acids. The CDR3: CASSFTQGGTDTQYF. As DNA, the CDR3 is TGTGCCAGCAGTTTCACCCAGGGGGGCACAGATACGCAGTATTTT.

As concerns this clone: This specimen includes other DNA sequences encoding the same CDR3. The chain uses TRBV18 and TRBJ2-7, with 8 bases that match TRBD1. The V and J ends lost 5 bases and 6 bases, in that order; junction bases with no gene match: 3. The CDR3 covers 12 residues. Germline CDR1 and CDR2: KGHSH and LQKENI. The CDR3 here is CASSTGQGEQYF. The CDR3 coding sequence is TGTGCCAGCTCAACCGGACAGGGCGAGCAGTACTTC. Using reference TRBV18 and TRBJ2-7 for the parts outside the CDR3, the full variable domain is NAGVMQNPRHLVRRRGQEARLRCSPMKGHSHVYWYRQLPEEGLKFMVYLQKENIIDESGMPKERFSAEFPKEGPSILRIQQVVRGDSAAYFCASSTGQGEQYFGPGTRLTVT.

The gene calls are TRBV9 and TRBJ1-5; no clear D gene. Germline V CDR1 and CDR2: SGDLS, YYNGEE. There are 14 residues in the CDR3. The V end was cut by 4 bases, the J end by 0 bases, with 8 bases between. The CDR3 nucleotides read TGTGCCAGCAGCCAAACTGATAGCAATCAGCCCCAGCATTTT. Translating gives CASSQTDSNQPQHF.

This sequence joins TRBV2 and TRBJ1-5, with a possible D match to TRBD1 (5 bases). Trimming stripped 4 bases from V and 5 bases from J, with 9 bases between. This CDR3 comprises 13 residues. CDR1 and CDR2 (germline): SNHLY, FYNNEI. The CDR3 region has the DNA TGTGCCAGCAGTGCAGGGCAGTATCAGCCCCAGCATTTT. Translating it yields CASSAGQYQPQHF.

The genes are TRBV2 and TRBJ1-4; the match to TRBD1 covers 9 bases. The CDR3 totals 14 residues. Looked up from germline, CDR1 is SNHLY and CDR2 is FYNNEI. J gave up 6 bases and V 5 bases, and 4 bases lay outside the gene matches. The CDR3 nucleotides read TGTGCCAGCAGTTACACAGGGGGCGATGAAAAACTGTTTTTT. Translation gives CASSYTGGDEKLFF.

V is TRBV14 and J is TRBJ2-7, with 7 bases identical to TRBD2. Germline values: CDR1 SGHDN, CDR2 FVKESK. Unmatched junction bases numbered 11, after V lost 3 bases and J lost 0 bases. The CDR3 spans 17 residues. CDR3 DNA: TGTGCCAGCAGCCATCCCCGGGGCGGGAGAAACTCCTACGAGCAGTACTTC. It is translated as CASSHPRGGRNSYEQYF.

The genes are TRBV6-5 and TRBJ1-1; D may be TRBD1 (6 bases). This CDR3 is built from 14 residues. Between the trimmed V and J ends, which lost 4 bases and 1 base, there was a span of 10 bases. CDR1 and CDR2 (germline): MNHEY, SVGAGI. The CDR3 loop reads CASSFQGGNTEAFF. The DNA of the CDR3 is TGTGCCAGCAGTTTCCAAGGGGGGAACACTGAAGCTTTCTTT.

This clone was detected a few times. The rearrangement joins TRBV4-2 to TRBJ2-1, with 10 bases identical to TRBD2. Germline V CDR1 and CDR2: LGHNA, YNFKEQ. The CDR3 is 12 amino acids. V trimming: 6 bases; J trimming: 9 bases; junction bases outside the gene matches: 2. The CDR3 protein is CASRASGSEQFF. CDR3 DNA: TGTGCCAGCAGGGCTAGCGGGAGTGAGCAGTTCTTC.

The chain has TRBV5-4 and TRBJ1-2; the D gene is possibly TRBD1 (5 bases). V lost 0 bases, J lost 6 bases, and 12 bases lay in between. Per germline, CDR1 SGHNT and CDR2 YYREEE (reference sequence). The CDR3 is 14 residues long. CDR3 bases: TGTGCCAGCAGCTTGGGCGGGGGGGATAATGGCTACACCTTC. Its protein product is CASSLGGGDNGYTF.